What follows is one T cell receptor beta chain and its context. This entry belongs to a study of T cells expressing NK-cell markers. Background on the study: Seropositivity for HCMV was found in seven of the eight sequenced donors, with one seronegative.

Germline-derived CDR1 and CDR2 are LNHNV and YYDKDF (reference sequence). CDR3 length: 19 residues. For each CDR3 protein, TCRdb gives one entry from its re-call of the 5' RACE reads, without DNA. This sample lists hundreds of thousands of distinct CDR3 sequences; its ten largest clones have less than 7.5%. Source material: blood T cells: a sorted CD56 or NKG2C T cell subset, CD4+ or CD8+ T cells, or bulk PBMC T cells (not recorded which). This sequence was found in a woman aged 18 to 75 in good health. J is TRBJ1-6 and V is TRBV15. CDR3: CATSRGLIGEGSYNSPLHF.